This is a list of T cell receptor beta chains from one sample in a study of cytomegalovirus exposure and HLA in healthy donors. The repertoire was sequenced with immunoSEQ multiplex PCR; TCRdb's copy has only in-frame clones and lacks some. Of approximately 140,000 clones listed, about 80% were seen once; the top ten hold 1.5% to 2.5%. Source material: PBMCs. The receptors come from a woman in her forties in good health and CMV-seronegative. Each CDR3 is given with its conserved first and last residue. A D gene is named only where the DNA matches it firmly. Clone size is shown for a subset of rows, as once, few, many or a class of expanded clone.

cdr3_aa: CASSFSSGTSSYGYTF; cdr3_nt: TGCGCCAGCAGCTTCTCTTCCGGGACATCTTCTTATGGCTACACCTTC; v_call: TRBV5-1; d_call: .; j_call: TRBJ1-2; clone_size: .
cdr3_aa: CASSSPGRSYEQYF; cdr3_nt: TGTGCCAGCAGCTCCCCGGGGAGATCCTACGAGCAGTACTTC; v_call: TRBV28; d_call: .; j_call: TRBJ2-7; clone_size: .
cdr3_aa: CASSSGGDEGYGYTF; cdr3_nt: TGTGCCAGCAGCTCGGGCGGGGATGAGGGCTATGGCTACACCTTC; v_call: TRBV7-9; d_call: .; j_call: TRBJ1-2; clone_size: .
cdr3_aa: CASSLAQVTSGGDSRQFF; cdr3_nt: TGCGCCAGCAGCTTGGCCCAGGTGACTAGCGGAGGAGATTCACGGCAGTTCTTC; v_call: TRBV5-1; d_call: TRBD2; j_call: TRBJ2-1; clone_size: .
cdr3_aa: CASSPDIETQYF; cdr3_nt: TGTGCCAGCAGCCCTGACATAGAGACCCAGTACTTC; v_call: TRBV7-9; d_call: .; j_call: TRBJ2-5; clone_size: .
cdr3_aa: CASSLGLAGDYTDTQYF; cdr3_nt: TGCGCCAGCAGCTTAGGGTTAGCGGGGGATTACACAGATACGCAGTATTTT; v_call: TRBV5-1; d_call: TRBD2; j_call: TRBJ2-3; clone_size: .
cdr3_aa: CASSPQGAGVTGELFF; cdr3_nt: TGTGCCAGCAGCCCACAGGGGGCTGGAGTCACCGGGGAGCTGTTTTTT; v_call: TRBV11-1; d_call: TRBD1; j_call: TRBJ2-2; clone_size: .
cdr3_aa: CASSFDRQTPYEQYF; cdr3_nt: TGTGCCAGCAGTTTCGATCGGCAGACACCCTACGAGCAGTACTTC; v_call: TRBV28; d_call: .; j_call: TRBJ2-7; clone_size: .
cdr3_aa: CASTQDWTYGYTF; cdr3_nt: TGTGCCAGCACCCAGGACTGGACTTATGGCTACACCTTC; v_call: TRBV2; d_call: .; j_call: TRBJ1-2; clone_size: .
cdr3_aa: CASSPGGDLNEQYF; cdr3_nt: TGTGCCAGCAGTCCCGGCGGGGACTTGAACGAGCAGTACTTC; v_call: TRBV28; d_call: .; j_call: TRBJ2-7; clone_size: .
cdr3_aa: CASSPRTGFYGYTF; cdr3_nt: TGCGCCAGCAGCCCACGGACAGGTTTCTATGGCTACACCTTC; v_call: TRBV4-1; d_call: TRBD1; j_call: TRBJ1-2; clone_size: .
cdr3_aa: CASSPELAGISYNEQFF; cdr3_nt: TGTGCCAGCAGCCCAGAACTAGCGGGTATCTCCTACAATGAGCAGTTCTTC; v_call: TRBV7-2; d_call: TRBD2; j_call: TRBJ2-1; clone_size: .
cdr3_aa: CSSSPPVAQSYEQYF; cdr3_nt: TGTTCCAGCAGCCCTCCGGTAGCGCAGTCCTACGAGCAGTACTTC; v_call: TRBV7-9; d_call: .; j_call: TRBJ2-7; clone_size: .
cdr3_aa: CASSVVVGGGTDTQYF; cdr3_nt: TGTGCCAGCAGCGTAGTGGTGGGGGGGGGCACAGATACGCAGTATTTT; v_call: TRBV9; d_call: TRBD2; j_call: TRBJ2-3; clone_size: .
cdr3_aa: CASSFGESYNEQFF; cdr3_nt: TGTGCCAGCAGTTTTGGGGAGAGCTACAATGAGCAGTTCTTC; v_call: TRBV27; d_call: .; j_call: TRBJ2-1; clone_size: .
cdr3_aa: CASSKFSGTGGRFTEAFF; cdr3_nt: TGTGCCAGCAGCAAATTCTCCGGGACAGGGGGGAGATTCACTGAAGCTTTCTTT; v_call: TRBV21-1; d_call: .; j_call: TRBJ1-1; clone_size: .
cdr3_aa: CASSQDLSRGNTEAFF; cdr3_nt: TGTGCCAGCAGCCAAGATCTGAGCAGGGGAAACACTGAAGCTTTCTTT; v_call: TRBV4-2; d_call: .; j_call: TRBJ1-1; clone_size: .
cdr3_aa: CASRRGGAGEGNTIYF; cdr3_nt: TGTGCCAGCCGCAGGGGTGGGGCAGGGGAGGGAAACACCATATATTTT; v_call: TRBV28; d_call: .; j_call: TRBJ1-3; clone_size: .
cdr3_aa: CASSLRQGARETQYF; cdr3_nt: TGTGCCAGCAGCCTCCGACAGGGGGCCCGAGAGACCCAGTACTTC; v_call: TRBV7-8; d_call: TRBD1; j_call: TRBJ2-5; clone_size: .
cdr3_aa: CASSQLTGSSQPQHF; cdr3_nt: TGCGCCAGCAGCCAGCTTACAGGGTCATCTCAGCCCCAGCATTTT; v_call: TRBV4-3; d_call: .; j_call: TRBJ1-5; clone_size: .
cdr3_aa: CASSQDARDNEQFF; cdr3_nt: TGTGCCAGCAGCCAAGATGCGAGGGACAATGAGCAGTTCTTC; v_call: TRBV4-2; d_call: .; j_call: TRBJ2-1; clone_size: .
cdr3_aa: CASSLARQHDGYTF; cdr3_nt: TGTGCCAGCAGTTTAGCCCGACAGCACGATGGCTACACCTTC; v_call: TRBV27; d_call: .; j_call: TRBJ1-2; clone_size: .
cdr3_aa: CASRDRDRETQYF; cdr3_nt: TGTGCCAGCCGGGACAGGGACAGAGAGACCCAGTACTTC; v_call: TRBV19; d_call: TRBD1; j_call: TRBJ2-5; clone_size: .
cdr3_aa: CASSPKTGVNTEAFF; cdr3_nt: TGTGCCAGCTCACCTAAAACAGGGGTGAACACTGAAGCTTTCTTT; v_call: TRBV18; d_call: TRBD1; j_call: TRBJ1-1; clone_size: .
cdr3_aa: CASSRDRAGELFF; cdr3_nt: TGTGCCAGCAGCCGGGACAGGGCCGGGGAGCTGTTTTTT; v_call: TRBV5-6; d_call: TRBD1; j_call: TRBJ2-2; clone_size: .
cdr3_aa: CAGRGAGTSGYTF; cdr3_nt: TGTGCCGGCCGGGGGGCGGGGACTTCTGGCTACACCTTC; v_call: TRBV28; d_call: .; j_call: TRBJ1-2; clone_size: .
cdr3_aa: CASSPGSGELFF; cdr3_nt: TGTGCCAGCAGTCCGGGGTCCGGGGAGCTGTTTTTT; v_call: TRBV6-6; d_call: .; j_call: TRBJ2-2; clone_size: few
cdr3_aa: CASSSDRVYSPLHF; cdr3_nt: TGTGCCAGCAGCTCAGACAGGGTTTATTCACCCCTCCACTTT; v_call: TRBV27; d_call: TRBD1; j_call: TRBJ1-6; clone_size: .
cdr3_aa: CASSRGQAGVDGTIYF; cdr3_nt: TGTGCCAGCAGCCGGGGACAGGCAGGGGTCGACGGCACCATATATTTT; v_call: TRBV4-2; d_call: TRBD1; j_call: TRBJ1-3; clone_size: once
cdr3_aa: CASSAGTTPYEQYF; cdr3_nt: TGTGCCAGCAGTGCCGGGACTACTCCCTACGAGCAGTACTTC; v_call: TRBV11-3; d_call: TRBD2; j_call: TRBJ2-7; clone_size: .
cdr3_aa: CASSFLAGDSYNEQFF; cdr3_nt: TGTGCCAGCAGCTTTCTAGCGGGAGACTCCTACAATGAGCAGTTCTTC; v_call: TRBV7-9; d_call: TRBD2; j_call: TRBJ2-1; clone_size: .
cdr3_aa: CASSLVGTSGSGEQFF; cdr3_nt: TGTGCCAGCAGCTTAGTTGGGACTAGCGGGAGTGGTGAGCAGTTCTTC; v_call: TRBV11-1; d_call: TRBD2; j_call: TRBJ2-1; clone_size: .
cdr3_aa: CASSLRQGPSPLHF; cdr3_nt: TGTGCCAGCAGCTTGCGACAGGGGCCTTCACCCCTCCACTTT; v_call: TRBV5-4; d_call: TRBD1; j_call: TRBJ1-6; clone_size: .
cdr3_aa: CASSLISAGVSTDTQYF; cdr3_nt: TGTGCCAGCAGCTTAATCTCCGCAGGTGTTAGCACAGATACGCAGTATTTT; v_call: TRBV7-8; d_call: .; j_call: TRBJ2-3; clone_size: .
cdr3_aa: CASSFPRGIQDIQYF; cdr3_nt: TGTGCCAGCAGTTTCCCACGGGGGATACAGGACATTCAGTACTTC; v_call: TRBV28; d_call: .; j_call: TRBJ2-4; clone_size: .
cdr3_aa: CASSQAPLGQGSGNTIYF; cdr3_nt: TGCGCCAGCAGCCAAGCACCTTTGGGACAGGGCTCTGGAAACACCATATATTTT; v_call: TRBV4-1; d_call: TRBD1; j_call: TRBJ1-3; clone_size: .
cdr3_aa: CASSAYLAGDGTDTQYF; cdr3_nt: TGTGCCAGCAGTGCCTACCTAGCGGGAGATGGCACAGATACGCAGTATTTT; v_call: TRBV25-1; d_call: TRBD2; j_call: TRBJ2-3; clone_size: .
cdr3_aa: CASRLFGVLEGAGQPQHF; cdr3_nt: TGTGCCAGCAGACTATTTGGGGTGTTGGAGGGGGCAGGTCAGCCCCAGCATTTT; v_call: TRBV28; d_call: TRBD1; j_call: TRBJ1-5; clone_size: .
cdr3_aa: CASSPITGEGNQPQHF; cdr3_nt: TGTGCCAGCAGTCCTATAACAGGGGAAGGGAATCAGCCCCAGCATTTT; v_call: TRBV27; d_call: TRBD1; j_call: TRBJ1-5; clone_size: .
cdr3_aa: CASSSVPGTGGTEAFF; cdr3_nt: TGTGCCAGCAGTTCCGTCCCAGGGACAGGGGGCACTGAAGCTTTCTTT; v_call: TRBV5-4; d_call: TRBD1; j_call: TRBJ1-1; clone_size: .
cdr3_aa: CASSSHHPSGSTEQYF; cdr3_nt: TGTGCCAGCAGTTCACATCACCCTAGCGGGAGTACCGAGCAGTACTTC; v_call: TRBV6-5; d_call: TRBD2; j_call: TRBJ2-7; clone_size: .
cdr3_aa: CASKWPGGSRSNEQFF; cdr3_nt: TGTGCCAGCAAATGGCCTGGGGGGAGCCGGTCGAATGAGCAGTTCTTC; v_call: TRBV27; d_call: .; j_call: TRBJ2-1; clone_size: .
cdr3_aa: CASSLGGGRVNEQFF; cdr3_nt: TGCGCCAGCAGCTTAGGTGGTGGCAGGGTCAATGAGCAGTTCTTC; v_call: TRBV5-1; d_call: .; j_call: TRBJ2-1; clone_size: .
cdr3_aa: CAISAREPDTQYF; cdr3_nt: TGTGCCATCAGTGCCCGGGAGCCAGATACGCAGTATTTT; v_call: TRBV10-3; d_call: .; j_call: TRBJ2-3; clone_size: few
cdr3_aa: CASSGQHSNQPQHF; cdr3_nt: TGTGCCAGCAGTGGGCAGCATAGCAATCAGCCCCAGCATTTT; v_call: TRBV6-5; d_call: .; j_call: TRBJ1-5; clone_size: few
cdr3_aa: CASSLDSRREETQYF; cdr3_nt: TGTGCCAGCAGCTTAGACTCGCGGAGAGAAGAGACCCAGTACTTC; v_call: TRBV7-2; d_call: .; j_call: TRBJ2-5; clone_size: .
cdr3_aa: CASSLAGRGVSYEQYF; cdr3_nt: TGCGCCAGCAGCTTGGCCGGGAGGGGAGTGTCCTACGAGCAGTACTTC; v_call: TRBV5-1; d_call: TRBD2; j_call: TRBJ2-7; clone_size: .
cdr3_aa: CASRPNLGNEQFF; cdr3_nt: TGTGCCAGCAGGCCGAACCTAGGTAATGAGCAGTTCTTC; v_call: TRBV5-4; d_call: .; j_call: TRBJ2-1; clone_size: .
cdr3_aa: CASSWGQGSNQPQHF; cdr3_nt: TGTGCCAGCAGTTGGGGACAGGGGTCCAATCAGCCCCAGCATTTT; v_call: TRBV2; d_call: TRBD1; j_call: TRBJ1-5; clone_size: .
cdr3_aa: CASSIAKGRRGYEQYF; cdr3_nt: TGTGCCAGTAGTATAGCGAAGGGACGGAGGGGATACGAGCAGTACTTC; v_call: TRBV19; d_call: .; j_call: TRBJ2-7; clone_size: .
cdr3_aa: CASSRIGVLDEQYF; cdr3_nt: TGTGCCAGCTCACGGATAGGGGTTCTCGACGAGCAGTACTTC; v_call: TRBV18; d_call: .; j_call: TRBJ2-7; clone_size: .
cdr3_aa: CASSLQGWVHEKLFF; cdr3_nt: TGTGCCAGCAGCCTACAGGGTTGGGTTCATGAAAAACTGTTTTTT; v_call: TRBV28; d_call: .; j_call: TRBJ1-4; clone_size: .
cdr3_aa: CASSLGTGAMNTEAFF; cdr3_nt: TGCGCCAGCAGCCTAGGGACAGGGGCGATGAACACTGAAGCTTTCTTT; v_call: TRBV5-1; d_call: TRBD1; j_call: TRBJ1-1; clone_size: .
cdr3_aa: CASRNRGNTEAFF; cdr3_nt: TGTGCCAGCAGAAACAGGGGGAACACTGAAGCTTTCTTT; v_call: TRBV6-5; d_call: TRBD1; j_call: TRBJ1-1; clone_size: .
cdr3_aa: CASSIYNSGVTEAFF; cdr3_nt: TGTGCCAGTAGTATATATAATTCAGGGGTCACTGAAGCTTTCTTT; v_call: TRBV19; d_call: .; j_call: TRBJ1-1; clone_size: few